The T cell receptor (beta chain) described here comes from a study of post-analysis software for immune sequencing data. At the level of the study: Multiple sclerosis in the patients followed relapsing-remitting, secondary progressive and progressive-relapsing courses. Study observations and caveats: In patients, TRBV5-6, TRBV5-1 and TRBV20-1 belonged to about five TRBV segments found more frequently than in controls. Same-batch preparations were strongly co-clustered by F measure. Normalized Chao1 diversity was significantly lower in multiple sclerosis patients than in controls.

Germline CDR1 SNHLY, CDR2 FYNNEI. The CDR3 consists of 12 residues. The V gene lost 7 bases and the J gene lost 3 bases, with 6 bases spanning the gap. In the case of this clonotype: The target antigen is unknown.

Each TCR beta cDNA library carried unique molecular identifiers. Starting from about 0.94 to 9.7 million T cells, the study yielded about half a million cDNA molecules. A single record per CDR3 protein comes from TCRdb applying MiXCR to the PCR reads. This sample has around 400,000 distinct CDR3 sequences, with roughly 40% found just once. The receptor was isolated from a girl aged 2-10 years with multiple sclerosis. Material: blood. V and J are TRBV2 and TRBJ2-2, with D uncertain. The CDR3 nucleotides are TGTGCCAGCACGGCTGACACCGGGGAGCTGTTTTTT. The encoded protein is CASTADTGELFF.